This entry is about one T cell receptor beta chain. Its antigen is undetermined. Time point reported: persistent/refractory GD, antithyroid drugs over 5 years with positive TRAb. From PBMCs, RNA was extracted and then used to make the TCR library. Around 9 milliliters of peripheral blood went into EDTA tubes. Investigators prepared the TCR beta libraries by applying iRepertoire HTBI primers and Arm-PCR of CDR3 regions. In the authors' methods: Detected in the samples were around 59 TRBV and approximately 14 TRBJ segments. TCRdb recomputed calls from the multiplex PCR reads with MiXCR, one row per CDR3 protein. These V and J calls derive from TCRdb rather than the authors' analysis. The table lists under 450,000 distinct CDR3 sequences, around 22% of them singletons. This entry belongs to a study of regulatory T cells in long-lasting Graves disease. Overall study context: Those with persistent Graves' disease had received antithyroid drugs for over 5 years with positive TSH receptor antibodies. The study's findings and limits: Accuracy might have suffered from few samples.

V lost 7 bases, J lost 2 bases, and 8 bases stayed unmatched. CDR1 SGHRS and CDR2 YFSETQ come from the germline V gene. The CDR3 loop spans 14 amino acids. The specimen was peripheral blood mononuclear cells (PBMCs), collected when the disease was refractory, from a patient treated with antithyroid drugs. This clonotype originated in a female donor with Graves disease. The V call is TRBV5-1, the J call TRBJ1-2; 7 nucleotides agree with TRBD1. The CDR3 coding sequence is TGCGCCAGCTACACCGGGACAGCCAACTATGGCTACACCTTC. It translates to CASYTGTANYGYTF.